This entry is about one T cell receptor beta chain. TCRdb recomputed calls from the 5' RACE reads with MiXCR, one row per CDR3 protein. The sample shows some 600,000 distinct CDR3 sequences, 9% to 15% of them seen only once. The record originates from a study of T cells after yellow fever vaccination. The receptor's source is a man aged 30 to 45 who received the YFV17D yellow fever vaccine. This material consisted of PBMCs, taken on the day of the yellow fever booster vaccination.

This CDR3 is CASSEGTRKETQYF. The CDR3 DNA sequence: TGTGCCAGCAGTGAAGGGACTAGGAAAGAGACCCAGTACTTC. The rearrangement joins TRBV2 to TRBJ2-5; TRBD2 matches at 7 bases. Germline trimming cut 1 base from V and 3 bases from J; bases unmatched to any gene: 2. The CDR3 sequence is 14 residues long. The germline CDR1 and CDR2 sequences are SNHLY and FYNNEI.